The 25 T cell receptor beta chains below all came from one sample that was sequenced in a study of T cell clonality in common variable immunodeficiency. Notes on the study in general: Fewer deletions and N-nucleotide insertions were reportedly seen in common variable immunodeficiency TCR beta sequences.

No antigen has been identified for these receptors. TCRdb's table, derived via immunoSEQ multiplex PCR, lists solely in-frame clones and lacks some. Observed in the sample are about 28,000 clones, none of them singletons. The specimen sequenced was peripheral blood mononuclear cells. These receptor sequences come from a human donor with common variable immunodeficiency.

Worth noting for this clone: With the read ending 3 residues before the CDR3 end, the germline J gene is used to fill in that end. The chain uses TRBV19 and TRBJ1-4; 7 bases match TRBD1. The CDR3 consists of 13 residues. V was clipped by 9 bases and J by 3 bases; unmatched bases: 4. Germline V gene data show CDR1 as LNHDA and CDR2 as SQIVND (reference sequence). The sequenced part of the CDR3 DNA is TGTGCCAGCCGGGACAGAGCTAATGAAAAA. Its translation: CASRDRANEK. In full, the CDR3 reads CASRDRANEKLFF.

This clone was detected many times. The read gets to within 3 residues of the CDR3 end, and the germline J gene fills in the rest. The genes are TRBV28 and TRBJ2-7; 8 nucleotides align to TRBD1. CDR3 length equals 15 residues. Germline V gene lookup returns CDR1 MDHEN and CDR2 SYDVKM. The ends lost 6 bases at V and 5 bases at J; junction bases unmatched: 12. The chain's CDR3 is CASRFRGQRGNEQYF. The part of the CDR3 DNA that was read is TGTGCCAGCAGGTTCAGGGGGCAGAGAGGAAACGAG.

This clone is deemed medium-sized. The read terminates 3 residues before the CDR3 end, so the remaining end is supplied by the germline J gene. This rearrangement joins TRBV12-3 or TRBV12-4 to TRBJ1-1; a possible D gene is TRBD1 (6 bases). V lost 6 bases, J lost 7 bases, and 15 bases lay in between. This CDR3 has 13 residues. CDR3 sequence: CASRLGAQGEAFF. The CDR3 bases that were read are TGTGCCAGCAGGCTGGGGGCCCAAGGTGAA.

This clone occurred a few times. The observed sequence ends 3 residues before the CDR3 terminus, with the missing tail filled in from the germline J gene. V and J are TRBV19 and TRBJ2-5; unclear D gene. With 3 bases removed from V and 3 bases from J, the gap between germline ends came to 11 bases. CDR3 length: 14 residues. Germline V gives CDR1 LNHDA, CDR2 SQIVND (reference sequence). CDR3 loop: CASSIFDNKETQYF. The covered CDR3 bases are TGTGCCAGTAGTATTTTCGACAATAAAGAGACC.

Many counts were recorded for this clone. The read finishes 3 residues shy of the CDR3 end, and the germline J gene is used to complete it. V gene TRBV20-1 combines with J gene TRBJ1-2; 7 nucleotides align to TRBD1. From germline, CDR1 is DFQATT and CDR2 SNEGSKA (reference sequence). This CDR3 spans 13 amino acids. Incomplete CDR3 DNA: TGCAGTGCTAGAGATCACACAGGGGCCGGC. Encoded protein: CSARDHTGAG. The whole CDR3 sequence is CSARDHTGAGYTF.

With regard to this clone: The read ends 3 residues shy of where the CDR3 ends; the end is completed using the germline J gene. The chain carries TRBV7-9 and TRBJ1-2; D unresolved. The CDR3 runs 11 residues. The V end lost 0 bases, the J end lost 7 bases, and 3 bases lay between the germline ends. CDR1 is SEHNR, CDR2 FQNEAQ, per germline (reference sequence). The DNA read from the CDR3 is TGTGCCAGCAGCTTAGCGCGTGGC. This codes for CASSLARG. The full CDR3 protein is CASSLARGYTF.

Remarks on this clone: The CDR3 end falls 3 residues outside the read, so it is completed with the germline J gene. The rearrangement joins TRBV13 to TRBJ2-3; 10 bases match TRBD1. J gave up 3 bases and V 5 bases, and 20 bases lay outside the gene matches. This CDR3 comprises 20 residues. Germline assignment: CDR1 PRHDT and CDR2 FYEKMQ (reference sequence). The CDR3 bases that were read are TGTGCCAGCAGCCCACCCCTGACAGGGGGCGCGATAATAAGGACAGATACG. Residues: CASSPPLTGGAIIRTDT. The full CDR3 protein reads CASSPPLTGGAIIRTDTQYF. Full variable domain (remainder filled in from reference TRBV13 and TRBJ2-3): AAGVIQSPRHLIKEKRETATLKCYPIPRHDTVYWYQQGPGQDPQFLISFYEKMQSDKGSIPDRFSAQQFSDYHSELNMSSLELGDSALYFCASSPPLTGGAIIRTDTQYFGPGTRLTVL.

CDR3 DNA (partial): TGTGCCAGCACAAGGTTTTCCTACGAG. This sequence encodes CASTRFSYE. The complete CDR3 protein is CASTRFSYEQYF. This chain links TRBV2 with TRBJ2-7; D gene uncertain. Sequencing ends 3 residues short of the CDR3 end; the germline J gene provides the rest. Trimming stripped 7 bases from V and 1 base from J, with 8 bases between. The germline gives CDR1 SNHLY, CDR2 FYNNEI. This CDR3 has 12 residues.

Note on this clone: From the germline J gene comes the end of the CDR3, since the read stops 3 residues before it. The V call is TRBV19, the J call TRBJ1-6; the D is unclear. V lost 3 bases to trimming and J lost 6 bases, with 6 bases between them. The CDR3 is 13 residues long. Germline V gene lookup returns CDR1 LNHDA and CDR2 SQIVND (reference sequence). The part of the CDR3 DNA that was read is TGTGCCAGTAGTATTCAGCGTAATTCACCC. Translating it yields CASSIQRNSP. Given in full, the CDR3 is CASSIQRNSPLHF.

This clone turned up a few times. From the germline J gene comes the end of the CDR3, since the read stops 3 residues before it. The chain links TRBV18 to TRBJ2-5; the D gene is possibly TRBD1 (7 bases). CDR1 and CDR2 (germline): KGHSH, LQKENI. This CDR3 region has 15 residues. V was trimmed by 2 bases and J by 5 bases, leaving 15 bases between them. The CDR3 protein is CASSPSTGSGETQYF. The covered CDR3 bases are TGTGCCAGCTCACCATCGACAGGGAGCGGGGAGACC.

This clone was picked up a small number of times. From the germline J gene comes the end of the CDR3, since the read stops 3 residues before it. The J gene is TRBJ2-1, the V gene TRBV7-6, with 8 bases that match TRBD2. The CDR3 is 15 amino acids. The junction had 11 bases not matched to a gene; V was cut back by 5 bases and J by 8 bases. Germline V gene sequence: CDR1 SGHVS, CDR2 FNYEAQ. CDR3 DNA (partial): TGTGCCAGCAGCCGTCTCTCGGGGGGGAATGATGAG. It yields the protein CASSRLSGGNDE. The CDR3, in full, reads CASSRLSGGNDEQFF.

This clone was picked up a small number of times. The CDR3 is cut off 3 residues early in the read; its end comes from the germline J gene. The V gene is TRBV19, the J gene TRBJ2-7; D might be TRBD2 (5 bases). V dropped 10 bases and J dropped 1 base, with 17 bases sitting between them. CDR1 and CDR2 (germline): LNHDA, SQIVND (reference sequence). The length of the CDR3 is 14 residues. The CDR3 bases that were read are TGTGCCACCACCATAGGACTTGGTTCCTACGAG. Protein product: CATTIGLGSYE. In full, the CDR3 is CATTIGLGSYEQYF.

This clone came up a few times. The CDR3 end falls 3 residues outside the read, so it is completed with the germline J gene. The rearrangement joins TRBV5-5 to TRBJ2-3; no firm D call. This CDR3 region has 14 residues. Trimming shortened V by 0 bases and J by 0 bases, and 5 bases separated the two germline ends. Germline values: CDR1 SGHKS, CDR2 YYEKEE (reference sequence). The CDR3 bases that were read are TGTGCCAGCAGCTTGGATCCTAGCACAGATACG. Translated: CASSLDPSTDT. The CDR3 in full is CASSLDPSTDTQYF.

Turning to this clone: The read ends 3 residues before the CDR3 terminus; that terminus is restored from the germline J gene. This sequence joins TRBV5-6 and TRBJ2-7, with D possibly TRBD1 on 6 matching bases. The germline V and J ends were trimmed by 1 base and 2 bases, with 10 bases remaining between them. This CDR3 has 14 amino acids. Germline values: CDR1 SGHDT, CDR2 YYEEEE. CDR3 DNA, as far as it was read: TGTGCCAGCAGCTTGAAGACAGGTGCCTACGAG. This translates into CASSLKTGAYE. In full, the CDR3 reads CASSLKTGAYEQYF. The full variable domain, rest sourced from reference TRBV5-6 and TRBJ2-7, is DAGVTQSPTHLIKTRGQQVTLRCSPKSGHDTVSWYQQALGQGPQFIFQYYEEEERQRGNFPDRFSGHQFPNYSSELNVNALLLGDSALYLCASSLKTGAYEQYFGPGTRLTVT.

This clone has ten or more counts. The missing CDR3 end, 3 residues past where the read stops, is filled in from the germline J gene. This sequence joins TRBV28 and TRBJ2-7; the match to TRBD2 covers 9 bases. The CDR3 runs to 13 residues. V was clipped by 10 bases and J by 1 base; unmatched bases: 5. Germline values: CDR1 MDHEN, CDR2 SYDVKM. The CDR3 protein is CATIAGVSYEQYF. CDR3 DNA (partial): TGTGCCACCATAGCGGGGGTGTCCTACGAG. Full variable domain (missing parts from reference TRBV28 and TRBJ2-7): DVKVTQSSRYLVKRTGEKVFLECVQDMDHENMFWYRQDPGLGLRLIYFSYDVKMKEKGDIPEGYSVSREKKERFSLILESASTNQTSMYLCATIAGVSYEQYFGPGTRLTVT.

A few counts support this clone. The CDR3 end is not reached by the read, which stops 3 residues before it; the germline J gene fills it in. The J gene is TRBJ1-2, the V gene TRBV7-2; 7 bases are a match to TRBD1. This CDR3 has 13 residues. Germline V gene lookup returns CDR1 SGHTA and CDR2 FQGNSA. Partial CDR3 DNA: TGTGCCAGCAGCTCCAGGGGGTCGAGGGGC. Residues: CASSSRGSRG. The complete CDR3 sequence is CASSSRGSRGYTF.

A remark on this clone: The CDR3 goes on 3 residues after the read ends, and that part is filled in from the germline J gene. The rearrangement joins TRBV7-9 to TRBJ2-3, with a weak D call TRBD2 (5 bases). Germline V CDR1 and CDR2: SEHNR, FQNEAQ (reference sequence). The V end lost 5 bases, the J end lost 0 bases, and 12 bases lay between the germline ends. This CDR3 contains 15 residues. The CDR3 DNA, read in part, is TGTGCCAGCAGCCCCCTAAGGACTAGCACAGATACG. Translation: CASSPLRTSTDT. The entire CDR3 is CASSPLRTSTDTQYF.

This clone has just a few counts. CDR3 residues: CASTPGTAEGTQYF. The part of the CDR3 DNA that was read is TGTGCCAGCACCCCAGGGACTGCGGAGGGAACC. The chain couples TRBV2 to TRBJ2-5; D is perhaps TRBD2 (6 bases). The CDR3 goes on 3 residues after the read ends, and that part is filled in from the germline J gene. This CDR3 is 14 amino acids long. Germline V gene sequence: CDR1 SNHLY, CDR2 FYNNEI.

This clone was seen only a few times. The CDR3 end is not reached by the read, which stops 3 residues before it; the germline J gene fills it in. This chain connects TRBV19 to TRBJ2-4, with D perhaps TRBD2 (6 bases). Trimming took 1 base from V and 8 from J, leaving 12 bases between them. In germline, CDR1 is LNHDA, CDR2 SQIVND (reference sequence). This CDR3 spans 14 amino acids. The CDR3 protein is CASSIAGTSYIQYF. CDR3 bases read: TGTGCCAGTAGTATAGCCGGGACTTCGTACATT.

There are many counts of this clone. The observed sequence ends 3 residues before the CDR3 terminus, with the missing tail filled in from the germline J gene. The rearrangement uses TRBV18 and TRBJ2-3; weak D call: TRBD1 (5 bases). Germline V lookup: CDR1 KGHSH, CDR2 LQKENI. This CDR3 comprises 15 residues. Trimming took 6 bases from V and 1 from J, leaving 14 bases between them. The CDR3 sequence: CASSPLGHRTDTQYF. The sequenced CDR3 bases are TGTGCCAGCTCCCCCCTTGGACACCGCACAGATACG.

This clone was seen many times. The observed sequence ends 3 residues before the CDR3 terminus, with the missing tail filled in from the germline J gene. V and J are TRBV12-3 or TRBV12-4 and TRBJ2-1, with D unresolved. V lost 8 bases to trimming and J lost 0 bases, with 11 bases between them. The CDR3 has 14 amino acids. CDR3 loop: CASARPSSYNEQFF. The DNA read from the CDR3 is TGTGCCAGCGCGCGGCCGAGCTCCTACAATGAG.

This clone turned up a few times. Sequencing ends 3 residues short of the CDR3 end; the germline J gene provides the rest. The chain uses TRBV5-6 and TRBJ1-5; D might be TRBD1 (5 bases). The ends were cut back, 4 bases at V and 4 bases at J, with 15 bases in the middle. Germline V gene data show CDR1 as SGHDT and CDR2 as YYEEEE. The CDR3 is 15 amino acids. The part of the CDR3 DNA that was read is TGTGCCAGCAGCCTGAGGGCGACAGATAATCAGCCC. It translates to CASSLRATDNQP. The whole CDR3 region reads CASSLRATDNQPQHF.

This clone was seen a few times. From the germline J gene comes the end of the CDR3, since the read stops 3 residues before it. The J gene is TRBJ1-1, the V gene TRBV7-3; 7 bases map to TRBD1. Germline CDR1 is SGHTA and CDR2 is FQGTGA. Trimming at V came to 5 bases and at J to 1 base, leaving 1 base not matched to a gene. The CDR3 sequence is 13 residues long. CDR3 residues: CASSTGANTEAFF. The part of the CDR3 DNA that was read is TGTGCCAGCAGCACAGGGGCGAACACTGAA.

With respect to this clone: The read gets to within 3 residues of the CDR3 end, and the germline J gene fills in the rest. The chain uses TRBV29-1 and TRBJ2-5; D is uncertain. The V and J ends lost 4 bases and 3 bases respectively, with 6 bases between them. This CDR3 is 11 amino acids long. CDR1 and CDR2 (germline): SQVTM, ANQGSEA. CDR3 amino acids: CSVVREETQYF. CDR3 DNA, as far as it was read: TGCAGCGTTGTGCGTGAAGAGACC.

This clone was seen only a few times. The read terminates 3 residues ahead of where the CDR3 ends, so the germline J gene completes it. This chain connects TRBV2 to TRBJ2-1; 15 nucleotides agree with TRBD2. Germline trimming cut 4 bases from V and 7 bases from J; bases unmatched to any gene: 5. The length of the CDR3 is 16 residues. Germline lookup yields CDR1 SNHLY and CDR2 FYNNEI. The part of the CDR3 DNA that was read is TGTGCCAGCAGTGGGACTAGCGGGGGGGGGTCGAATGAG. It codes for CASSGTSGGGSNE. The CDR3 reads in full as CASSGTSGGGSNEQFF.